This TCR beta chain was recorded in a study of blood T cell repertoires in COVID-19. For the study at large: COVID-19 samples collected from the United States, Italy and Spain covered acute and convalescent phases. T cells, B-cell-depleted T cells, or PBMCs provided the cDNA or gDNA that served as material.

This clone has a handful of counts. As handled by the study authors: The assay estimated nucleated cells by amplifying reference gene primers. Measured with immunoSEQ multiplex PCR; TCRdb has only the in-frame clones, and not every one. The DNA gave D and trimming, while V, J and clone size come from that table. The table lists approximately 170,000 clones, 80% to 90% of them singletons. Patients at the Seattle site were enrolled during active infection and followed longitudinally. The source of this sequence is a woman of 80 years or more with COVID-19, enrolled during active disease. The sequencing input was peripheral blood.

The CDR3 loop is CASSLYRGREQYF. The CDR3 DNA sequence: TGTGCCAGCAGTTTGTACCGGGGTCGCGAGCAGTACTTC. This chain joins TRBV28 and TRBJ2-7, with D possibly matching TRBD2 (5 bases). The CDR3 is made up of 13 amino acids. The germline V gene has CDR1 MDHEN and CDR2 SYDVKM. The V end lost 3 bases, the J end lost 6 bases, and 12 bases lay between the germline ends.